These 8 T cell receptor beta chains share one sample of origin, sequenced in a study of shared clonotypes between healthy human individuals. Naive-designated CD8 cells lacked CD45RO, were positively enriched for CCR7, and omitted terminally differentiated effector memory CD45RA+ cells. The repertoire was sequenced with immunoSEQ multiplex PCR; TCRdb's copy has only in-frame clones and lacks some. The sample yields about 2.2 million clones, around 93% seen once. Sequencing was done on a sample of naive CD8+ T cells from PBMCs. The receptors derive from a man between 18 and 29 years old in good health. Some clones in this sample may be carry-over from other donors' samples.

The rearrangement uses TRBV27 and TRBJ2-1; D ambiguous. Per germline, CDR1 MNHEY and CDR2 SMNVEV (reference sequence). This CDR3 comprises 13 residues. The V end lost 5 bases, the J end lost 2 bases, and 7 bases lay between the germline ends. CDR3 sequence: CASSPLPYNEQFF. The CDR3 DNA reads TGTGCCAGCAGTCCCCTCCCCTACAATGAGCAGTTCTTC.

The CDR3 sequence is CASSVTPYTGELFF. The CDR3 nucleotides read TGTGCCAGCAGCGTAACCCCCTACACCGGGGAGCTGTTTTTT. The chain uses TRBV9 and TRBJ2-2; the D is unclear. Germline CDR1 is SGDLS and CDR2 is YYNGEE. This CDR3 is 14 amino acids long. Between the trimmed V and J ends, which lost 1 base and 3 bases, there was a span of 7 bases.

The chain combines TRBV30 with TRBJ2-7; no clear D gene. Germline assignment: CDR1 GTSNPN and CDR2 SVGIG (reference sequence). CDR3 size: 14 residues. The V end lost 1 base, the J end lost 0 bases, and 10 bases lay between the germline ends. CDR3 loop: CAWSAPPGSYEQYF. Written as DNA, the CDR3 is TGTGCCTGGAGTGCCCCTCCGGGCTCCTACGAGCAGTACTTC.

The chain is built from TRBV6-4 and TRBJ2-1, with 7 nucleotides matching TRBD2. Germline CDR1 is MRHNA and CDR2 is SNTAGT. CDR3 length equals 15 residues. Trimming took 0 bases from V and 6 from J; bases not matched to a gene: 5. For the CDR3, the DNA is TGTGCCAGCAGTGACTCGGGCGGGAGAGGCAATGAGCAGTTCTTC. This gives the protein CASSDSGGRGNEQFF.

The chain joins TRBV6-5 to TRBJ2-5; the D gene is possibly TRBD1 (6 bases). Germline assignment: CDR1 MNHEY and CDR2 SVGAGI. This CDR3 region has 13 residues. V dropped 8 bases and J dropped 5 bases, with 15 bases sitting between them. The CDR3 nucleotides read TGTGCCAGCCGGGACACCCCAGTGGAGACCCAGTACTTC. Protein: CASRDTPVETQYF.

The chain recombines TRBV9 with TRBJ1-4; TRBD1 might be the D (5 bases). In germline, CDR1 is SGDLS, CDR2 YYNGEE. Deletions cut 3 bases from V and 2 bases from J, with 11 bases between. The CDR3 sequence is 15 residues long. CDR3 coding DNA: TGTGCCAGCAGCGCCAGGGTGGCGACTAATGAAAAACTGTTTTTT. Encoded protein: CASSARVATNEKLFF. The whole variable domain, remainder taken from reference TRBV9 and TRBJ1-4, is DSGVTQTPKHLITATGQRVTLRCSPRSGDLSVYWYQQSLDQGLQFLIQYYNGEERAKGNILERFSAQQFPDLHSELNLSSLELGDSALYFCASSARVATNEKLFFGSGTQLSVL.

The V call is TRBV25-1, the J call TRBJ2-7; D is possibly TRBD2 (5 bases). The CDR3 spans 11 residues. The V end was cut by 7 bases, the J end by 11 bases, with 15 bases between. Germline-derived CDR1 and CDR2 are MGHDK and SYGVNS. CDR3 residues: CASKEGRVEYF. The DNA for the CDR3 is TGTGCCAGCAAGGAAGGGCGGGTGGAGTACTTC.

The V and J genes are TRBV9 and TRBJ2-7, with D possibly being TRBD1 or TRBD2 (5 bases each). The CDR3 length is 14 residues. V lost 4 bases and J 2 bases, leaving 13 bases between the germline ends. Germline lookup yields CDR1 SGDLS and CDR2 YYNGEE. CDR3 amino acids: CASSPRGVPYEQYF. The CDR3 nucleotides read TGTGCCAGCAGCCCAAGAGGGGTCCCCTACGAGCAGTACTTC.